What follows are 5 T cell receptor beta chains derived from one specimen sequenced in a study of blood T cell repertoires in COVID-19. Repertoires were generated with immunoSEQ multiplex PCR, while TCRdb's copy carries only in-frame clones and drops some. Of around 300,000 clones listed, around 80% are singletons. Sample: peripheral blood. These receptors came from a man aged 25-45 years with active or convalescent COVID-19.

This chain uses TRBV4-2 with TRBJ2-3; 9 bases map to TRBD1. Germline V gives CDR1 LGHNA, CDR2 YNFKEQ. CDR3 length: 14 amino acids. Trimming took 4 bases from V and 3 from J; bases not matched to a gene: 2. The CDR3 loop reads CASSPDRGTDTQYF. CDR3 bases: TGTGCCAGCAGCCCTGACAGGGGGACAGATACGCAGTATTTT.

Details on this clone: Other DNA sequences from this sample encode an identical CDR3 as well. The gene calls are TRBV11-2 and TRBJ2-7; TRBD1 might be the D (6 bases). Trimming left V 5 bases short and J 3 bases short, with 8 bases between. CDR3 length: 12 amino acids. CDR1 and CDR2 from the germline V gene are SGHAT and FQNNGV. The CDR3 here is CASSPQGYEQYF. The CDR3 DNA reads TGTGCCAGCAGCCCACAGGGCTACGAGCAGTACTTC.

V and J are TRBV7-8 and TRBJ1-2, with D tentatively TRBD1 (5 bases). CDR3 length: 15 amino acids. V was clipped by 2 bases and J by 4 bases, with 14 bases between them. Germline assignment: CDR1 SGHVS and CDR2 FQNEAQ. The CDR3 loop reads CASSLNGARGYGYTF. In DNA form, the CDR3 reads TGTGCCAGCAGCTTAAATGGGGCACGTGGCTATGGCTACACCTTC.

The rearrangement links TRBV5-3 to TRBJ1-2; no clear D. TRBV5-3 is an ORF for which the function is uncertain. V was trimmed by 8 bases and J by 4 bases, leaving 15 bases between them. The CDR3 contains 13 residues. In nucleotides, the CDR3 is TGTGCCAGGGCCTGGGCAGAAATCTATGGCTACACCTTC. It yields the protein CARAWAEIYGYTF.

CDR3 DNA: TGTGCCAGCAGCTTAAGGGGGGGGACTAGCGGAGATACGCAGTATTTT. It yields the protein CASSLRGGTSGDTQYF. The chain links TRBV13 to TRBJ2-3, with 11 nucleotides matching TRBD2. V trimming: 2 bases; J trimming: 5 bases; junction bases outside the gene matches: 6. CDR1 is PRHDT, CDR2 FYEKMQ, per germline (reference sequence). This CDR3 has 16 residues.